The 25 T cell receptor beta chains below come from one sample, sequenced in a study of cytomegalovirus exposure and HLA in healthy donors. PCR employed 60 Vbeta and 13 Jbeta primers. TCRdb's table, derived via immunoSEQ multiplex PCR, lists solely in-frame clones and lacks some. There are roughly 100,000 clones in the sample; about three quarters occur only once, and roughly 7% lies in the top ten. What was sequenced was PBMCs. These receptor sequences come from a man aged 35 to 55 in good health and CMV-seropositive.

The chain joins TRBV10-1 to TRBJ2-1, with 11 bases fitting TRBD2. Germline V gene data show CDR1 as WNHNN and CDR2 as SYGVQD (reference sequence). This CDR3 region has 14 residues. J gave up 7 bases and V 4 bases, and 3 bases lay outside the gene matches. The DNA for the CDR3 is TGCGCCAGCAGTGGAGGGACTAGCGGTAATGAGCAGTTCTTC. Translating gives CASSGGTSGNEQFF.

The chain has TRBV27 and TRBJ2-1; TRBD2 is a possible D gene (5 bases). The CDR3 loop spans 16 amino acids. From germline, CDR1 is MNHEY and CDR2 SMNVEV (reference sequence). The V end was cut by 5 bases, the J end by 0 bases, with 14 bases between. CDR3 amino acids: CASSKNPSGSYNEQFF. DNA for the CDR3: TGTGCCAGCAGTAAAAACCCGAGCGGCTCCTACAATGAGCAGTTCTTC.

The rearrangement uses TRBV5-1 and TRBJ2-3; D perhaps matches TRBD1 (6 bases). The CDR3 is made up of 14 amino acids. The germline CDR1 and CDR2 sequences are SGHRS and YFSETQ. V was pared by 2 bases and J by 2 bases, with 9 bases between. CDR3 sequence (DNA): TGCGCCAGCAGCTTTCAGGGGCCCACAGATACGCAGTATTTT. As protein: CASSFQGPTDTQYF.

This rearrangement joins TRBV7-8 to TRBJ1-6; no definite D call. Trimming cost V 6 bases and J 5 bases, with 11 bases left between them. The CDR3 consists of 14 residues. Germline V lookup: CDR1 SGHVS, CDR2 FQNEAQ. The DNA of the CDR3 is TGTGCCAGCAGTGTAGGTCTAGATAATTCACCCCTCCACTTT. Translating gives CASSVGLDNSPLHF.

This chain uses TRBV5-1 with TRBJ1-1, with D perhaps TRBD1 (5 bases). Trimming removed 0 bases from V and 3 bases from J, with 9 bases in between. CDR1 SGHRS and CDR2 YFSETQ come from the germline V gene. This CDR3 region has 14 residues. The CDR3 DNA reads as TGCGCCAGCAGCTTGGGTCAGGGTTACACTGAAGCTTTCTTT. This translates into CASSLGQGYTEAFF.

As regards this clone: One end of the junction does not line up with germline, which may come from a read error. This chain joins TRBV7-9 and TRBJ2-3; 15 nucleotides align to TRBD2. Germline V gene sequence: CDR1 SEHNR, CDR2 FQNEAQ (reference sequence). The CDR3 consists of 17 residues. CDR3 sequence: CSSSLGLAGGYTDTQYF. CDR3 DNA: TGTTCCAGCAGCTTGGGACTAGCGGGGGGATACACAGATACGCAGTATTTT.

The chain joins TRBV7-9 to TRBJ2-3; D perhaps matches TRBD1 (6 bases). Deletions cut 5 bases from V and 1 base from J, with 13 bases between. Germline V gene data show CDR1 as SEHNR and CDR2 as FQNEAQ (reference sequence). The CDR3 spans 15 residues. The CDR3 nucleotides are TGTGCCAGCAGCACCGAGGGGGTAGGCACAGATACGCAGTATTTT. Protein product: CASSTEGVGTDTQYF.

The V gene is TRBV2, the J gene TRBJ2-7; no definite D call. Germline V lookup: CDR1 SNHLY, CDR2 FYNNEI. The CDR3 is made up of 13 amino acids. V was trimmed by 4 bases and J by 5 bases, leaving 12 bases between them. For the CDR3, the DNA is TGTGCCAGCAGTGTCTACTATTTCGACGAGCAGTACTTC. As protein: CASSVYYFDEQYF.

The chain carries TRBV5-1 and TRBJ1-1; D unresolved. CDR3 length: 14 amino acids. Germline V gene sequence: CDR1 SGHRS, CDR2 YFSETQ. Between the trimmed V and J ends, which lost 4 bases and 0 bases, there was a span of 10 bases. The DNA of the CDR3 is TGCGCCAGCAGCGCACCCCCAGTGAACACTGAAGCTTTCTTT. Translation: CASSAPPVNTEAFF. The entire variable domain, with the rest obtained from reference TRBV5-1 and TRBJ1-1, is as follows: KAGVTQTPRYLIKTRGQQVTLSCSPISGHRSVSWYQQTPGQGLQFLFEYFSETQRNKGNFPGRFSGRQFSNSRSEMNVSTLELGDSALYLCASSAPPVNTEAFFGQGTRLTVV.

The V and J genes are TRBV10-3 and TRBJ1-5; unclear D gene. The CDR3 runs 13 residues. CDR1 and CDR2 from the germline V gene are ENHRY and SYGVKD. The germline V and J ends were trimmed by 8 bases and 4 bases, with 12 bases remaining between them. As DNA, the CDR3 is TGTGCCATCCGCGGGCAGGTAAATCAGCCCCAGCATTTT. Its translation is CAIRGQVNQPQHF.

The chain has TRBV6-5 and TRBJ2-7; 8 bases match TRBD1. Per germline, CDR1 MNHEY and CDR2 SVGAGI. CDR3 length: 16 residues. J lost 3 bases, V lost 0 bases, and 7 bases had no gene match. The CDR3 loop is CASSYSTGQGNYEQYF. The CDR3 DNA sequence: TGTGCCAGCAGTTACTCGACAGGACAGGGAAACTACGAGCAGTACTTC.

This clone showed up just a few times. The genes are TRBV4-2 and TRBJ2-5; a possible D gene is TRBD1 (6 bases). The CDR3 is made up of 15 amino acids. Germline V CDR1 and CDR2: LGHNA, YNFKEQ. V lost 3 bases and J 2 bases, leaving 13 bases between the germline ends. The CDR3 here is CASSHPGQYQETQYF. CDR3 in DNA: TGTGCCAGCAGCCACCCAGGACAGTATCAAGAGACCCAGTACTTC.

A few counts support this clone. The chain carries TRBV14 and TRBJ2-7, with 10 bases lining up with TRBD1. The CDR3 consists of 16 residues. V gave up 6 bases and J gave up 2 bases; unmatched junction bases: 10. From germline, CDR1 is SGHDN and CDR2 FVKESK. The CDR3 loop reads CASRRTRDRGTYEQYF. CDR3 nucleotides: TGTGCCAGCAGACGAACCCGGGACAGGGGAACCTACGAGCAGTACTTC.

V is TRBV5-1 and J is TRBJ2-3; TRBD1 aligns across 8 bases. CDR3 length: 17 residues. V lost 0 bases, J lost 2 bases, and 8 bases stayed unmatched. Germline CDR1 and CDR2: SGHRS and YFSETQ. The CDR3 sequence is CASSLATGVSFTDTQYF. The CDR3 DNA is TGCGCCAGCAGCTTGGCGACAGGGGTGAGCTTCACAGATACGCAGTATTTT.

This clone was detected only once. The chain has TRBV2 and TRBJ2-7, with 9 bases lining up with TRBD2. CDR3 size: 15 residues. CDR1 is SNHLY and CDR2 is FYNNEI in the germline V gene. Trimming took 1 base from V and 3 from J; bases not matched to a gene: 4. CDR3 residues: CASSEGASGVYEQYF. The CDR3 nucleotides are TGTGCCAGCAGTGAAGGCGCTAGCGGGGTCTACGAGCAGTACTTC.

The rearrangement links TRBV6-5 to TRBJ2-7; 7 nucleotides line up with TRBD2. Trimming took 7 bases from V and 6 from J; bases not matched to a gene: 12. Germline CDR1 and CDR2: MNHEY and SVGAGI. This CDR3 is built from 14 residues. CDR3 in amino acids: CASNEGGRLAEQYF. CDR3 nucleotides: TGTGCCAGCAATGAGGGAGGGCGACTCGCCGAGCAGTACTTC.

Points on this clone: Distinct nucleotide sequences in the sample also encode this CDR3. The J gene is TRBJ1-1, the V gene TRBV9, with TRBD1 as a possible D gene (5 bases). Trimming removed 4 bases from V and 8 bases from J, with 18 bases in between. The CDR3 spans 14 residues. Per germline, CDR1 SGDLS and CDR2 YYNGEE. The CDR3 spells CASSPQGSWTEAFF. CDR3 nucleotides: TGTGCCAGCAGCCCGCAGGGAAGTTGGACCGAAGCTTTCTTT.

This clone has only one observation. This chain links TRBV7-2 with TRBJ1-1, with 7 nucleotides matching TRBD1. The CDR3 covers 15 residues. The V gene's germline CDR1 is SGHTA and CDR2 FQGNSA. V lost 0 bases, J lost 10 bases, and 11 bases stayed unmatched. The CDR3 nucleotides read TGTGCCAGCAGCTTAGCGAGGATACAGGGGAGCGGAGCTTTCTTT. This codes for CASSLARIQGSGAFF.

This clone was counted between two and nine times. CDR3 amino acids: CASSLVRPGIGATGELFF. The CDR3 region has the DNA TGCGCCAGCAGCTTGGTACGCCCCGGGATTGGCGCCACCGGGGAGCTGTTTTTT. The chain has TRBV5-1 and TRBJ2-2; perhaps TRBD2 as D (5 bases). CDR3 length equals 18 residues. Germline V gives CDR1 SGHRS, CDR2 YFSETQ. V lost 0 bases, J lost 4 bases, and 19 bases lay in between.

This clone was picked up a small number of times. The chain carries TRBV10-3 and TRBJ1-1; D gene ambiguous. CDR1 and CDR2 from the germline V gene are ENHRY and SYGVKD. Trimming shortened V by 3 bases and J by 7 bases, and 21 bases separated the two germline ends. The CDR3 loop spans 16 amino acids. CDR3 nucleotide sequence: TGTGCCATCAGTGATCGGAGTCGGCAGTCCGGTGGTGAAGCTTTCTTT. Translating gives CAISDRSRQSGGEAFF.

The chain links TRBV6-1 to TRBJ2-1; possible D gene TRBD1, 6 bases. The germline V gene encodes CDR1 MNHNS and CDR2 SASEGT. The CDR3 loop spans 13 amino acids. V was trimmed by 2 bases and J by 13 bases, leaving 15 bases between them. CDR3 sequence: CASSELRGLGQFF. The CDR3 DNA sequence: TGTGCCAGCAGTGAACTCAGGGGTTTAGGACAGTTCTTC.

V gene TRBV9 combines with J gene TRBJ2-7, with 10 bases that match TRBD1. Germline trimming cut 2 bases from V and 2 bases from J; bases unmatched to any gene: 10. The CDR3 contains 17 residues. Per the germline V gene, CDR1 is SGDLS and CDR2 is YYNGEE. The CDR3 reads CASSVSGTGVGAYEQYF. As DNA, the CDR3 is TGTGCCAGCAGCGTCTCCGGGACAGGGGTAGGCGCCTACGAGCAGTACTTC.

The chain employs TRBV5-1 and TRBJ2-5; 14 bases align to TRBD2. After removal of 4 bases from V and 5 bases from J, the junction contained 1 base not matched to a gene. Germline CDR1 SGHRS, CDR2 YFSETQ. CDR3 length: 14 amino acids. The CDR3 DNA is TGCGCCAGCAGCGGGACTAGCGGGGGTGAGACCCAGTACTTC. Protein sequence: CASSGTSGGETQYF.

The rearrangement joins TRBV5-6 to TRBJ1-1, with TRBD1 identical over 8 bases. Trimming cost V 3 bases and J 3 bases; bases outside gene matches: 1. This CDR3 is 13 amino acids long. Germline V gene sequence: CDR1 SGHDT, CDR2 YYEEEE. DNA for the CDR3: TGTGCCAGCAGCTGGACAGGGTACACTGAAGCTTTCTTT. Residues: CASSWTGYTEAFF.

The count of this clone is one. This chain uses TRBV5-6 with TRBJ2-1; TRBD2 agrees at 8 bases. CDR3 length: 14 amino acids. V gave up 0 bases and J gave up 7 bases; unmatched junction bases: 3. Germline V gene lookup returns CDR1 SGHDT and CDR2 YYEEEE. This chain's CDR3 is CASSLGLARNEQFF. For the CDR3, the DNA is TGTGCCAGCAGCTTGGGACTAGCGCGGAATGAGCAGTTCTTC.